Shown below are 26 T cell receptor beta chains from a single sample sequenced in a study of regulatory T cells. Study-wide results and caveats: In CD3G-deficient patients, conventional CD4+ T cells were enriched for hydrophobic CDR3 residues at positions 6 and 7.

The primer mix had 52 TRBV and 13 TRBJ primers. Clones were sequenced by immunoSEQ multiplex PCR, and TCRdb holds only the in-frame ones, with some missing. This table holds tens of thousands of clones, 70% to 90% found once. No antigen has been assigned to these receptors. The sequenced sample consisted of conventional CD4+ T cells sorted from blood. These receptors all stem from a person aged 18-29 years with CD3G deficiency.

Sample share makes this clone medium-sized (0.01 to 0.1%). J is TRBJ2-1 and V is TRBV20-1; D not resolved. V lost 6 bases, J lost 8 bases, and 11 bases lay in between. This CDR3 contains 11 residues. Germline CDR1 and CDR2: DFQATT and SNEGSKA (reference sequence). CDR3 sequence: CSAAARDEQFF. CDR3 nucleotides: TGCAGTGCCGCAGCTCGGGATGAGCAGTTCTTC.

The chain employs TRBV6-1 and TRBJ2-4; 7 bases fit TRBD2. The CDR3 spans 16 residues. CDR1 is MNHNS and CDR2 is SASEGT in the germline V gene. V lost 0 bases, J lost 0 bases, and 2 bases stayed unmatched. The CDR3 is CASSEAGRLAKNIQYF. The CDR3 DNA follows: TGTGCCAGCAGTGAAGCCGGGAGGCTAGCCAAAAACATTCAGTACTTC.

This sequence joins TRBV6-1 and TRBJ1-1, with D hard to call. The V gene lost 4 bases and the J gene lost 2 bases, with 8 bases spanning the gap. The CDR3 has 13 amino acids. Germline loops: CDR1 MNHNS, CDR2 SASEGT. CDR3 region: CASSAAFNTEAFF. Written as DNA, the CDR3 is TGTGCCAGCAGTGCTGCTTTCAACACTGAAGCTTTCTTT.

The chain joins TRBV19 to TRBJ1-5; TRBD1 agrees at 10 bases. Germline V gives CDR1 LNHDA, CDR2 SQIVND (reference sequence). This CDR3 spans 15 amino acids. The J segment lost 7 bases and the V segment lost 5 bases, leaving 8 bases of the junction unmatched. The CDR3 loop reads CASSVDRGPGQPQHF. The CDR3 nucleotides are TGTGCCAGTAGTGTCGACAGGGGGCCGGGACAGCCCCAGCATTTT.

The chain is built from TRBV5-1 and TRBJ2-2; no reliable D call. CDR3 length: 12 amino acids. Germline assignment: CDR1 SGHRS and CDR2 YFSETQ. V shed 3 bases and J shed 4 bases, with 4 bases lying between them. The DNA for the CDR3 is TGCGCCAGCAGCTCCACCACCGGGGAGCTGTTTTTT. Its translation is CASSSTTGELFF.

This chain links TRBV6-5 with TRBJ1-3; D is ambiguous. The CDR3 runs to 11 residues. Germline V gives CDR1 MNHEY, CDR2 SVGAGI. Trimming stripped 6 bases from V and 7 bases from J, with 7 bases between. Written as DNA, the CDR3 is TGTGCCAGCAGGCAGGCTAACACCATATATTTT. This gives the protein CASRQANTIYF.

The chain couples TRBV18 to TRBJ2-3; no reliable D call. Trimming removed 1 base from V and 1 base from J, with 9 bases in between. This CDR3 has 15 amino acids. The germline V gene encodes CDR1 KGHSH and CDR2 LQKENI. The CDR3 here is CASSPRSAGTDTQYF. The CDR3 region has the DNA TGTGCCAGCTCACCACGGAGCGCGGGCACAGATACGCAGTATTTT.

The chain combines TRBV6-5 with TRBJ2-7; tentative D call: TRBD2 (5 bases). V was clipped by 7 bases and J by 8 bases, with 18 bases between them. CDR3 size: 13 residues. CDR1 and CDR2 (germline): MNHEY, SVGAGI. CDR3 DNA sequence: TGTGCCAGCACTCCCCCGGGGTCCGAGCAGCAGTACTTC. Protein: CASTPPGSEQQYF.

The V gene is TRBV28, the J gene TRBJ2-7, with D possibly TRBD1 on 5 matching bases. Trimming took 5 bases from V and 3 from J, leaving 17 bases between them. The CDR3 has 15 amino acids. Germline V gene sequence: CDR1 MDHEN, CDR2 SYDVKM. The CDR3 DNA follows: TGTGCCAGCAGTAAAACGTCGACAGCTAGCTACGAGCAGTACTTC. Encoded protein: CASSKTSTASYEQYF. The whole variable domain, remainder taken from reference TRBV28 and TRBJ2-7, is DVKVTQSSRYLVKRTGEKVFLECVQDMDHENMFWYRQDPGLGLRLIYFSYDVKMKEKGDIPEGYSVSREKKERFSLILESASTNQTSMYLCASSKTSTASYEQYFGPGTRLTVT.

V usage is TRBV5-1 and J usage is TRBJ2-2; no firm D call. V was shortened by 2 bases and J by 6 bases, with 5 bases between the two germline ends. This CDR3 has 12 amino acids. The V gene's germline CDR1 is SGHRS and CDR2 YFSETQ. The CDR3 is CASSLDSGELFF. In DNA, the CDR3 is TGCGCCAGCAGCTTAGATTCCGGGGAGCTGTTTTTT.

This clone was detected only a few times. J is TRBJ1-6 and V is TRBV6-1, with a possible D match to TRBD1 (6 bases). V dropped 6 bases and J dropped 9 bases, with 15 bases sitting between them. CDR1 is MNHNS and CDR2 is SASEGT in the germline V gene. CDR3 size: 14 residues. The CDR3 region is CASRRGGEGSPLHF. CDR3 sequence (DNA): TGTGCCAGCAGGAGGGGGGGTGAGGGTTCACCCCTCCACTTT.

The chain employs TRBV5-1 and TRBJ2-7, with a tentative D call TRBD2 (6 bases). V lost 4 bases and J 5 bases, leaving 19 bases between the germline ends. The germline gives CDR1 SGHRS, CDR2 YFSETQ. This CDR3 comprises 15 residues. The CDR3 loop reads CASSPGTVPGDEQYF. The DNA for the CDR3 is TGCGCCAGCAGCCCGGGGACTGTCCCCGGGGACGAGCAGTACTTC. The entire variable domain, with the rest obtained from reference TRBV5-1 and TRBJ2-7, is as follows: KAGVTQTPRYLIKTRGQQVTLSCSPISGHRSVSWYQQTPGQGLQFLFEYFSETQRNKGNFPGRFSGRQFSNSRSEMNVSTLELGDSALYLCASSPGTVPGDEQYFGPGTRLTVT.

This clone was observed once. The chain recombines TRBV28 with TRBJ2-2; D may be TRBD2 (6 bases). Deletions cut 3 bases from V and 0 bases from J, with 8 bases between. Germline loops: CDR1 MDHEN, CDR2 SYDVKM. This CDR3 contains 15 residues. CDR3 coding DNA: TGTGCCAGCAGTTTGCGACTAGCGAACACCGGGGAGCTGTTTTTT. Its translation is CASSLRLANTGELFF.

The CDR3 reads CASKQGTANTGELFF. The CDR3 coding sequence is TGCGCCAGCAAGCAGGGGACCGCGAACACCGGGGAGCTGTTTTTT. The V call is TRBV5-1, the J call TRBJ2-2, with D maybe TRBD1 (6 bases). This CDR3 has 15 amino acids. Between the trimmed V and J ends, which lost 6 bases and 0 bases, there was a span of 12 bases. Germline V gene sequence: CDR1 SGHRS, CDR2 YFSETQ.

This chain uses TRBV7-6 with TRBJ2-1; D is unclear. Trimming removed 1 base at V and 0 bases at J, with 7 bases between. This CDR3 has 15 residues. Per germline, CDR1 SGHVS and CDR2 FNYEAQ. The CDR3 loop is CASSLGTVSYNEQFF. The CDR3 nucleotides are TGTGCCAGCAGCTTAGGCACAGTCTCCTACAATGAGCAGTTCTTC. Combining the CDR3 with reference TRBV7-6 and TRBJ2-1 gives the whole variable domain GAGVSQSPRYKVTKRGQDVALRCDPISGHVSLYWYRQALGQGPEFLTYFNYEAQQDKSGLPNDRFSAERPEGSISTLTIQRTEQRDSAMYRCASSLGTVSYNEQFFGPGTRLTVL.

J is TRBJ2-5 and V is TRBV1; the DNA was not used to check the table's D call, TRBD2. TRBV1 is reported as a pseudogene. This CDR3 contains 18 residues. CDR3 nucleotides: TGCACCAGCAGCCACGATCCACTAGCGGGGGGGCCGCAAGAGACCCAGTACTTC. Residues: CTSSHDPLAGGPQETQYF.

V gene TRBV6-1 combines with J gene TRBJ1-4; the D gene is possibly TRBD1 (5 bases). V was clipped by 1 base and J by 7 bases, with 7 bases between them. Germline V gene sequence: CDR1 MNHNS, CDR2 SASEGT. The CDR3 is 13 residues long. CDR3 nucleotide sequence: TGTGCCAGCAGTGAAGGGGGCGGTGAAAAACTGTTTTTT. This sequence encodes CASSEGGGEKLFF.

In this sample, this clone turned up once. The chain has TRBV5-1 and TRBJ1-1; D is uncertain. Germline V gene lookup returns CDR1 SGHRS and CDR2 YFSETQ. V was cut by 0 bases and J by 1 base, with 7 bases left in between. The CDR3 covers 14 residues. This CDR3 reads CASSLDRPNTEAFF. CDR3 in DNA: TGCGCCAGCAGCTTGGACCGCCCGAACACTGAAGCTTTCTTT.

J is TRBJ2-3 and V is TRBV7-2; the D gene is possibly TRBD2 (5 bases). Germline V gives CDR1 SGHTA, CDR2 FQGNSA. Trimming took 2 bases from V and 9 from J, leaving 12 bases between them. This CDR3 is 13 amino acids long. As DNA, the CDR3 is TGTGCCAGCAGCTTATGGCCCGGGGAGACGCAGTATTTT. Protein sequence: CASSLWPGETQYF.

The chain is built from TRBV5-1 and TRBJ2-3; D uncertain. Germline CDR1 SGHRS, CDR2 YFSETQ. CDR3 length: 13 amino acids. V shed 0 bases and J shed 4 bases, with 6 bases lying between them. Here the CDR3 reads CASSLEMADTQYF. CDR3 nucleotide sequence: TGCGCCAGCAGCTTGGAGATGGCAGATACGCAGTATTTT.

CDR3 nucleotides: TGCGCCAGCAGCTTGGACCAAACCTACAATGAGCAGTTCTTC. Amino acid sequence: CASSLDQTYNEQFF. V is TRBV5-1 and J is TRBJ2-1; D gene uncertain. V was pared by 0 bases and J by 2 bases, with 6 bases between. The CDR3 spans 14 residues. Looked up from germline, CDR1 is SGHRS and CDR2 is YFSETQ.

The gene calls are TRBV7-9 and TRBJ2-1; 9 bases are shared with TRBD1. J was trimmed by 8 bases and V by 3 bases; bases with no gene match: 11. CDR3 length: 16 residues. From germline, CDR1 is SEHNR and CDR2 FQNEAQ (reference sequence). The CDR3 sequence is CASSFSEGQGSDEQFF. In nucleotides, the CDR3 is TGTGCCAGCAGCTTCTCCGAGGGACAGGGAAGTGATGAGCAGTTCTTC.

The V call is TRBV7-6, the J call TRBJ2-1; 7 nucleotides align to TRBD2. Germline V gene data show CDR1 as SGHVS and CDR2 as FNYEAQ. This CDR3 comprises 14 residues. V was pared by 1 base and J by 9 bases, with 6 bases of the junction left unmatched. The CDR3 DNA reads TGTGCCAGCAGCTTAGGGCTCTCGGGGGGTGAGCAGTTCTTC. It codes for CASSLGLSGGEQFF.

This clone was detected only once. The chain links TRBV11-1 to TRBJ2-3; the D gene is possibly TRBD1 (5 bases). Germline lookup yields CDR1 SGHAT and CDR2 FQDESV (reference sequence). Trimming pared 0 bases from V and 6 bases from J, leaving 7 bases between. CDR3 size: 13 residues. CDR3 nucleotides: TGTGCCAGCAGCTTAGCGACAGAGGATACGCAGTATTTT. Encoded protein: CASSLATEDTQYF.

The chain has TRBV10-3 and TRBJ2-7; D may be TRBD2 (5 bases). V was clipped by 3 bases and J by 7 bases, with 16 bases between them. The CDR3 runs 14 residues. Germline CDR1 is ENHRY and CDR2 is SYGVKD. The chain's CDR3 is CAISDPSGKGEQYF. The CDR3 DNA follows: TGTGCCATCAGTGATCCCTCGGGGAAGGGAGAGCAGTACTTC.

The chain recombines TRBV19 with TRBJ2-3, with 9 bases fitting TRBD2. The CDR3 covers 14 residues. Germline lookup yields CDR1 LNHDA and CDR2 SQIVND (reference sequence). The ends lost 4 bases at V and 5 bases at J; junction bases unmatched: 4. DNA of the CDR3: TGTGCCAGTAGTAAAGCGGGGGGTCTAGATACGCAGTATTTT. This translates into CASSKAGGLDTQYF.